The clone carrying this T cell receptor beta chain showed up just a few times. Its antigen remains unidentified. This specimen belongs to a study of T-cell memory formation after mild COVID-19. The wider study: Largely, the TCR clusters proved donor specific.

TCRdb independently ran MiXCR on the 5' RACE reads; one entry per CDR3 protein. This table has a few hundred thousand distinct CDR3 sequences, 13% to 15% appearing once. The study, taken as a whole, reports: CD4+ contracting clones were found mainly in CM and EM, and CD8+ ones in EMRA.

Material for sequencing was PBMCs or a T cell subset sorted from them (not recorded which). This sequence was found in a man aged 18 to 35 who had mild COVID-19 (a few samples of this study predate the infection). Cell type and time point are not known.

CDR3: CASALGQFYEQYF. CDR3 DNA: TGTGCCAGCGCATTGGGACAGTTCTACGAGCAGTACTTC. The gene calls are TRBV12-3 or TRBV12-4 and TRBJ2-7; 7 nucleotides agree with TRBD1. This CDR3 has 13 amino acids. Unmatched junction bases numbered 7, after V lost 8 bases and J lost 3 bases.